This TCR beta chain came from a study of radiation and T cells in renal cell carcinoma (dated by TCRdb to the early 2020s). Some background on the complete study: The samples were obtained from a clinical trial, where primary renal cell carcinomas were treated with 15 Gy stereotactic body radiation therapy and then removed by nephrectomy 4 weeks afterward. TCR beta sequencing covered approximately 50 samples in total, comprising roughly 25 tumors and about 27 peripheral blood samples. Across all 53 samples, 4,016,671 unique CDR3 nucleotide sequences encoding roughly 2,800,000 unique CDR3 amino acid sequences were identified.

TCR beta libraries were generated from genomic DNA with the immunoSEQ kit, following the manufacturer's recommendations. To prepare the libraries, a first multiplex PCR with proprietary primers was run, followed by a second PCR that added unique barcodes, and a bead cleanup was done after each round. Each sample batch included a kit-provided positive control reaction and a negative control reaction. The final libraries were assessed on an Agilent 4200 TapeStation D1000 ScreenTape, pooled by volume, and quantified by qPCR. Sequencing ran on an Illumina NextSeq500 with a MidOutput 150-cycle cartridge, using 156 Read1 and 15 Index1 cycles with kit custom primers. The pooled library was loaded at approximately 1 pM, with a roughly 18% PhiX control spiked in. Per the authors' processing: The vendor-processed data were analyzed in R, and a clonotype was defined as all T cells that share the same CDR3 nucleotide sequence. In the clone abundance analyses, frequencies were normalized to the 10,000 most abundant clones in each sample. Public T cell clones, which averaged fewer than five per sample, were removed prior to analysis. Tumor-enriched and baseline blood-enriched clonotypes were defined by at least a 32-fold difference in abundance between compartments. A beta-binomial differential abundance model was used to identify clonotypes that expanded or contracted between blood time points. The Baroni-Urbani and Buser coefficient was used to measure tumor-blood repertoire similarity, and groups were compared with two-tailed Wilcoxon tests in R. In TCRdb, the immuneACCESS table is reduced to in-frame sequences with V and J assigned. These tables do not hold every clone; where another copy was compared, an unresolved V gene accounts for under half, and the others remain unexplained. V and J calls plus clone size are reproduced from that table; the DNA served to infer D and trimming. The sample contains approximately 110,000 clones, approximately 80% of them found a single time. Approximately 3% of the sample rests with the top ten.

As concerns this clone: Which antigen it targets is not known. No clone much larger than this one lies a single base away; base qualities are absent.

The germline V gene (reference sequence) provides CDR1 DFQATT and CDR2 SNEGSKA. Trimming removed 1 base from V and 6 bases from J, leaving 7 bases between the germline ends. Spanning cysteine to phenylalanine, the CDR3 consists of 11 amino acids. Only CDR3 DNA remains: 33 bases, in frame from the first base. Explained via the paper, the time point label denotes: baseline pretreatment blood. The intended sense of this specimen's treatment or condition label: 15 Gy SBRT to primary tumor, nephrectomy 4 weeks later. Serial peripheral blood from radiation-treated patients was sampled at baseline, 2 weeks and 4 weeks after SBRT to track tumor-enriched clonotypes. Renal cell carcinoma with clear cell pathology was present in all patients. Genomic DNA for TCR sequencing was prepared using the QIAamp DNA Blood Mini Kit (Qiagen). Only samples passing all quality control checks were included in the analyses.

General conclusions and limits of the study: Tracking of blood repertoire dynamics stopped at roughly 29 days after treatment, with no follow-up past that point. No pretreatment tumor biopsies were available, so the baseline intratumoral presence of clonotypes could not be determined. Top tumor clonotypes rose in blood from baseline to 2 weeks post-radiation, then contracted by 4 weeks, suggesting transient expansion of tumor-resident clones. The single-armed trial design could not address effects of radiation dose or scheduling on the TCR repertoire.

The sample consisted of blood, taken from a patient whose treatment included radiotherapy and nephrectomy. The V and J genes are TRBV20-1 and TRBJ2-7; perhaps TRBD1 is the D gene, with 5 bases matching. The receptor's source is a woman in her sixties with renal cell carcinoma. The DNA is TGCAGTGCTAGAGCGGACATCGAGCAGTACTTC. It codes for CSARADIEQYF.